This T cell receptor beta chain appears in the sequencing data of a study of T cells after yellow fever vaccination. Whole-study context: Low-cell-number fractions were prepared with SMART-Seq v4 Ultra Low Input. Study results and caveats: A minor fraction of clonotypes spanned both CD4 and CD8 compartments. Reappearing after the booster were most of the clones from primary vaccination (96% CD4, 75% to 90% CD8).

The junction had 6 bases not matched to a gene; V was cut back by 3 bases and J by 7 bases. In germline, CDR1 is SGHTA, CDR2 FQGNSA. CDR3 length: 14 amino acids. As regards this clonotype: Its antigen is undetermined.

Template switching by 5'RACE produced TCR cDNA, adding a universal primer site and UMIs. MiXCR was run by TCRdb on the 5' RACE reads, yielding one entry per CDR3 protein. The data show 200,000 to 300,000 distinct CDR3 sequences, 6% to 8% seen once. The receptor was derived from a man aged 30-40 years who received the YFV17D yellow fever vaccine. The chain is built from TRBV7-2 and TRBJ2-1; 7 bases agree with TRBD2. Sequences were derived from CD4+ T cells sorted from PBMCs, sampled on the day of the yellow fever booster vaccination. This chain's CDR3 is CASSFGGSQNEQFF. The CDR3 DNA sequence: TGTGCCAGCAGCTTTGGCGGGAGCCAGAATGAGCAGTTCTTC.